A single sample is the source of the 13 T cell receptor beta chains below, sequenced in a study of human T cells and chemical hapten exposure. Time point denoted: patch test 2, 6 weeks after DPC sensitization. Treatment indicated: therapeutic diphenylcyclopropenone sensitization with weekly scalp DPC. From the RACE reads, TCRdb called clonotypes with MiXCR, one entry per CDR3 protein. Of under 450,000 distinct CDR3 sequences listed, just under 6.5% are singletons. The sample here was whole blood, taken in connection with sensitization to the hapten diphenylcyclopropenone (DPC). These receptors all stem from a woman aged 18-29 years with alopecia areata. Some clones in this sample may be carry-over from other donors' samples.

In its sample, this clonotype was seen many times. The rearrangement uses TRBV20-1 and TRBJ2-1; 10 nucleotides agree with TRBD2. The V and J ends lost 0 bases and 0 bases, in that order; junction bases with no gene match: 5. The CDR3 runs to 17 residues. Germline CDR1 DFQATT, CDR2 SNEGSKA (reference sequence). The CDR3 DNA reads TGCAGTGCTAGAGATAGCAGCGGGGGGGGCTCCTACAATGAGCAGTTCTTC. Protein product: CSARDSSGGGSYNEQFF.

This clonotype came up many times. The chain links TRBV18 to TRBJ2-3; D is undetermined. CDR3 size: 11 residues. Germline assignment: CDR1 KGHSH and CDR2 LQKENI. Trimming removed 8 bases from V and 2 bases from J, with 5 bases in between. Here the CDR3 DNA reads TGTGCCAGCAGCCCCACAGATACGCAGTATTTT. It translates to CASSPTDTQYF.

This chain's CDR3 is CSADDDREGSPLHF. The CDR3 bases are TGCAGTGCTGATGACGACAGGGAGGGTTCACCCCTCCACTTT. This chain joins TRBV20-1 and TRBJ1-6, with 7 bases identical to TRBD1. V lost 5 bases to trimming and J lost 9 bases; unmatched junction nucleotides: 10. The CDR3 is 14 residues long. Germline V gene sequence: CDR1 DFQATT, CDR2 SNEGSKA (reference sequence).

This clonotype has ten or more counts. The chain has TRBV28 and TRBJ2-2, with D possibly being TRBD1 (6 bases). CDR1 is MDHEN, CDR2 SYDVKM, per germline. V was clipped by 6 bases and J by 1 base, with 9 bases between them. The CDR3 has 14 residues. CDR3 DNA: TGTGCCAGCAGCTTACAGGGGAACACCGGGGAGCTGTTTTTT. Amino acids: CASSLQGNTGELFF.

This clonotype was seen repeatedly, ten times or more. This chain joins TRBV3-1 and TRBJ2-7, with D unclear. Deletions cut 2 bases from V and 9 bases from J, with 14 bases between. Germline CDR1 and CDR2: LGHDT and YNNKEL (reference sequence). This CDR3 is built from 13 residues. DNA of the CDR3: TGTGCCAGCAGCCAACAGACCGGTCTAGGGCAGTACTTC. This codes for CASSQQTGLGQYF.

There are a few counts of this clonotype. The chain has TRBV27 and TRBJ2-1; D possibly corresponds to TRBD1 (6 bases). Looked up from germline, CDR1 is MNHEY and CDR2 is SMNVEV (reference sequence). The V end lost 2 bases, the J end lost 4 bases, and 12 bases lay between the germline ends. The CDR3 is 15 residues long. CDR3 amino acids: CASSLPQGHYNEQFF. The CDR3 nucleotides read TGTGCCAGCAGTTTACCCCAGGGACATTACAATGAGCAGTTCTTC.

This clonotype has ten or more counts. The chain uses TRBV28 and TRBJ2-6; D is ambiguous. V was clipped by 4 bases and J by 2 bases, with 6 bases between them. This CDR3 has 14 amino acids. CDR1 is MDHEN, CDR2 SYDVKM, per germline. As DNA, the CDR3 is TGTGCCAGCAGTTCCCCCACTGGGGCCAACGTCCTGACTTTC. It encodes CASSSPTGANVLTF.

This sequence joins TRBV7-2 and TRBJ2-1; TRBD2 aligns across 9 bases. The CDR3 loop spans 16 amino acids. Germline CDR1 SGHTA, CDR2 FQGNSA. Trimming at V came to 2 bases and at J to 7 bases, leaving 9 bases not matched to a gene. The CDR3 DNA reads TGTGCCAGCAGCTTAACCGGGACTAGCCTTGCGAATGAGCAGTTCTTC. It encodes CASSLTGTSLANEQFF.

This clonotype was detected only a few times. This rearrangement joins TRBV27 to TRBJ2-2; D ambiguous. V gave up 3 bases and J gave up 4 bases, with 12 bases separating them. Germline loops: CDR1 MNHEY, CDR2 SMNVEV (reference sequence). This CDR3 has 15 residues. This CDR3 is CASSFGPVGTGELFF. The CDR3 DNA is TGTGCCAGCAGTTTCGGACCGGTAGGCACCGGGGAGCTGTTTTTT.

This clonotype appeared a few times. This chain connects TRBV2 to TRBJ2-1, with TRBD2 matching 13 bases. Germline CDR1 SNHLY, CDR2 FYNNEI. After removal of 8 bases from V and 1 base from J, the junction contained 8 bases not matched to a gene. This CDR3 is 17 amino acids long. The CDR3 coding sequence is TGTGCCAGCCGGGGACTAGCGGGACGGGGATCCTACAATGAGCAGTTCTTC. It codes for CASRGLAGRGSYNEQFF.

Ten or more counts support this clonotype. V and J are TRBV27 and TRBJ1-1, with D possibly being TRBD1 (6 bases). Germline-derived CDR1 and CDR2 are MNHEY and SMNVEV (reference sequence). The CDR3 runs 13 residues. V dropped 4 bases and J dropped 14 bases, with 20 bases sitting between them. The CDR3 nucleotides read TGTGCCAGCAGTTCCGGACAGCTAGCAGGGGACTTCTTT. Protein product: CASSSGQLAGDFF.

The rearrangement links TRBV20-1 to TRBJ2-7; D might be TRBD1 (6 bases). CDR3 length: 14 amino acids. Trimming pared 1 base from V and 3 bases from J, leaving 13 bases between. The germline CDR1 and CDR2 sequences are DFQATT and SNEGSKA (reference sequence). CDR3 sequence reads: CSARGAQGVYEQYF. For the CDR3, the DNA is TGCAGTGCTAGAGGCGCACAGGGAGTCTACGAGCAGTACTTC.

This clonotype has a count of ten or more. The chain recombines TRBV7-6 with TRBJ1-6; D not certain. CDR1 and CDR2 (germline): SGHVS, FNYEAQ. This CDR3 spans 17 amino acids. V was trimmed by 0 bases and J by 6 bases, leaving 15 bases between them. CDR3 nucleotide sequence: TGTGCCAGCAGCTTAGCGCGGGCACTGAGTCCTAATTCACCCCTCCACTTT. Translating it yields CASSLARALSPNSPLHF. The variable domain in full, with the rest retrieved from reference TRBV7-6 and TRBJ1-6, is GAGVSQSPRYKVTKRGQDVALRCDPISGHVSLYWYRQALGQGPEFLTYFNYEAQQDKSGLPNDRFSAERPEGSISTLTIQRTEQRDSAMYRCASSLARALSPNSPLHFGNGTRLTVT.